These T cell receptor beta chains were read from a single sample in a study of shared clonotypes between healthy human individuals. TCRdb keeps only in-frame clones here, not all; method: immunoSEQ multiplex PCR. The sample yields 1.4 million or so clones, 97% to 99% seen once. The sample comprised naive CD4+ T cells sorted from blood. The receptors were sampled from a man aged 25 to 40 in good health. Both conserved end residues are part of each CDR3. Fields, in order: D gene, J gene, clone size, V gene, CDR3 DNA, CDR3 protein. D genes are given only for firm matches. Not all rows give a size; the values are once, few, many and, for expanded clones, a class.

TRBD2,TRBJ2-5,NA,TRBV5-6,TGTGCCAGCAGCTGGGTGTCTAGCGGGGAGGAGACCCAGTACTTC,CASSWVSSGEETQYF
NA,TRBJ2-5,NA,TRBV14,TGTGCCAGCAGCCAAGACAGAGGGACACGGCAAGAGACCCAGTACTTC,CASSQDRGTRQETQYF
NA,TRBJ1-3,NA,TRBV6-5,TGTGCCAGCAGCTTGACAGTCTCTGGAAACACCATATATTTT,CASSLTVSGNTIYF
NA,TRBJ2-7,NA,TRBV2,TGTGCCAGCAAACGGGACTTTTTGTCCGAGCAGTACTTC,CASKRDFLSEQYF
NA,TRBJ2-1,once,TRBV27,TGTGCCAGCAGTTTAATGCCAGTGCTGGTCAATGAGCAGTTCTTC,CASSLMPVLVNEQFF
NA,TRBJ2-2,NA,TRBV28,TGTGCCAGCAGTCGGTGGGGGGAGCTGTTTTTT,CASSRWGELFF
NA,TRBJ2-5,NA,TRBV20-1,TGCAGTGCTAGGAGAGAGACCCAGTACTTC,CSARRETQYF
NA,TRBJ2-7,once,TRBV18,TGTGCCAGCTCACTTCTTTCCCCCTCCAGGGGCAGGGACGAGCAGTACTTC,CASSLLSPSRGRDEQYF
NA,TRBJ1-2,NA,TRBV9,TGTGCCAGCAGCGTAGCCCTGACATTAGGGTTCGGCTACACCTTC,CASSVALTLGFGYTF
NA,TRBJ2-7,NA,TRBV7-7,TGTGCCAGCAGCTTAGCGCAGGGTTACGAGCAGTACTTC,CASSLAQGYEQYF
NA,TRBJ1-2,NA,TRBV7-9,TGTGCCAGCAGCCGTGACAGTAATGGCTACACCTTC,CASSRDSNGYTF
NA,TRBJ2-7,NA,TRBV18,TGTGCCAGCTCCCCAGGGGTGAGCTCCTACGAGCAGTACTTC,CASSPGVSSYEQYF
NA,TRBJ2-1,NA,TRBV11-3,TGTGCCAGCAGCTTGAGGGGACAAGGGGGTGTTAATGAGCAGTTCTTC,CASSLRGQGGVNEQFF
NA,TRBJ1-2,NA,TRBV28,TGTGCCAGCAGTTTTCGGTTGGGCTACACCTTC,CASSFRLGYTF
NA,TRBJ2-3,NA,TRBV5-1,TGCGCCAGCAGCTTGGATGGGAGCACAGATACGCAGTATTTT,CASSLDGSTDTQYF
NA,TRBJ1-2,NA,TRBV5-4,TGTGCCAGCAGCTTCGGGGAAACGATCTATGGCTACACCTTC,CASSFGETIYGYTF
NA,TRBJ2-7,once,TRBV7-9,TGTGCCAGCAGCCGAATGGGGGGTAACTACGAGCAGTACTTC,CASSRMGGNYEQYF
NA,TRBJ2-3,NA,TRBV21-1,TGTGCCAGCAGCACCAGGGACGGTACAGATACGCAGTATTTT,CASSTRDGTDTQYF
TRBD2,TRBJ2-1,NA,TRBV4-1,TGCGCCAGCAAGCGACTAGCGGGACCAACCAATGAGCAGTTCTTC,CASKRLAGPTNEQFF
TRBD2,TRBJ2-2,NA,TRBV27,TGTGCCAGCAGGGCGGGAGGGTCCCCCTCGCTAAACACCGGGGAGCTGTTTTTT,CASRAGGSPSLNTGELFF
NA,TRBJ1-5,NA,TRBV18,TGTGCCAGCTCACCCACAGGAGATAGCAATCAGCCCCAGCATTTT,CASSPTGDSNQPQHF
TRBD2,TRBJ2-3,NA,TRBV2,TGTGCCAGCACCTGGGGTAGCGGGAGTGGCACAGATACGCAGTATTTT,CASTWGSGSGTDTQYF
TRBD2,TRBJ2-1,NA,TRBV7-9,TGTGCCAGCAGCCCCGGGACTAGCGGAAACAATGAGCAGTTCTTC,CASSPGTSGNNEQFF
NA,TRBJ1-4,NA,TRBV7-9,TGTGCCAGCAGCTTAGCGCTAGGGCCAACTAATGAAAAACTGTTTTTT,CASSLALGPTNEKLFF
NA,TRBJ2-1,NA,TRBV18,TGTGCCAGCTCACCACCCGGGAGACCCAATGAGCAGTTCTTC,CASSPPGRPNEQFF
NA,TRBJ2-3,NA,TRBV20-1,TGCAGTGCCAGTCGTTTGGATACGCAGTATTTT,CSASRLDTQYF
TRBD2,TRBJ2-4,NA,TRBV15,TGTGCCACCAGCAGAGGAGGGACTAGTGGGAACATTCAGTACTTC,CATSRGGTSGNIQYF
TRBD2,TRBJ2-5,NA,TRBV30,TGTGCCGGAGCAATACTAGCGGGAGGGCCGGGAGAGACCCAGTACTTC,CAGAILAGGPGETQYF
NA,TRBJ1-3,NA,TRBV6-5,TGTGCCAGCAGCCGCCTGGGGGGTTCTGGAAACACCATATATTTT,CASSRLGGSGNTIYF
NA,TRBJ1-4,NA,TRBV5-1,TGCGCCAGCAGCTTGGCGGCGATGGCAGGGTTGCCCGAAAAACTGTTTTTT,CASSLAAMAGLPEKLFF
TRBD1,TRBJ1-5,NA,TRBV6-5,TGTGCCAGCAGTTTCACCGGGACAGATCAGCCCCAGCATTTT,CASSFTGTDQPQHF
TRBD1,TRBJ1-4,once,TRBV6-1,TGTGCCAGCAATGACAGGGGCGGTAATGAAAAACTGTTTTTT,CASNDRGGNEKLFF
NA,TRBJ2-2,NA,TRBV9,TGTGCCAGCAGCCCTTGGGGACGAGGCACCGGGGAGCTGTTTTTT,CASSPWGRGTGELFF
TRBD2,TRBJ2-7,once,TRBV5-1,TGCGCCAGCAGCACGGGACTAGCGGAATACCTCTCCTACGAGCAGTACTTC,CASSTGLAEYLSYEQYF
TRBD2,TRBJ2-2,NA,TRBV7-2,TGTGCCAGCAGCTTAGCCCGCGGGGGAGCCGGGGAGCTGTTTTTT,CASSLARGGAGELFF
TRBD1,TRBJ1-3,NA,TRBV18,TGTGCCAGCTCACGGCGGACAGGGGACTCTGGAAACACCATATATTTT,CASSRRTGDSGNTIYF
NA,TRBJ1-4,NA,TRBV9,TGTGCCAGCAGCGTAGAAACAGGTTTTAATGAAAAACTGTTTTTT,CASSVETGFNEKLFF